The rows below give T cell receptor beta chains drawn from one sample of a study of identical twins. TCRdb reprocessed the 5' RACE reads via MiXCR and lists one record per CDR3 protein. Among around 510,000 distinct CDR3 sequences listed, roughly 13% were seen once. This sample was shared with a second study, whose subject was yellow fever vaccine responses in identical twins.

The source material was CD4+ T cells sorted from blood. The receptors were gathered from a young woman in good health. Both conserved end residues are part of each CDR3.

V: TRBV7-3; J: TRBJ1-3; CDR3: CASSIGTGSGNTIYF
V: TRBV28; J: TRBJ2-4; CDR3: CASSSPGTGGNIQYF
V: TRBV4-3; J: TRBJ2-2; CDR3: CASSQDPGPLIGELFF
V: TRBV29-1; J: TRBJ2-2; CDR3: CSAAGGRGTGELFF
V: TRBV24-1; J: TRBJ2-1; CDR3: CATSESRQGLSYNEQFF
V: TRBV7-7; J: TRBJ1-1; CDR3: CASSAGENTEAFF
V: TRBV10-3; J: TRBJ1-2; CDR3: CASHDPGQGDYGYTF
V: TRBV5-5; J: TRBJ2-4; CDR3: CASSPGTSGRGGIQYF
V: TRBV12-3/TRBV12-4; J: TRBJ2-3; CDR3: CASSFNRGAIADTQYF
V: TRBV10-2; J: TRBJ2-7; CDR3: CASRGDNEQYF